The clone carrying this T cell receptor (beta chain) is a singleton in its sample. Its antigen is unknown. The CDR3 totals 14 residues. V was clipped by 8 bases and J by 2 bases, with 12 bases between them. Germline CDR1 is SEHNR and CDR2 is FQNEAQ (reference sequence). Using immunoSEQ multiplex PCR, the repertoire was profiled, and TCRdb retains in-frame clones only, with some absent. The table shows tens of thousands of clones, with roughly nine tenths occurring only once. This sample is drawn from a study of OX40 agonist ivuxolimab in advanced cancers. The study's findings and limits: Antigen specificity was not determined for the expanded peripheral T cells. It was also the case that some nonresponders had low normalized T-cell clonal expansion. In CD8+ T cells, expanded clones were on average more numerous than in CD4+.

The rearrangement uses TRBV7-9 and TRBJ2-2; a weak D match, TRBD2 (6 bases). This clonotype was obtained from an adult with an advanced solid tumor such as melanoma, head and neck, liver or kidney cancer. Specimen: CD4+ or CD8+ T cells sorted from blood, collected in a trial of the OX40 agonist ivuxolimab. DNA for the CDR3: TGTGCCAGCGGGGGGATTAGAAACACCGGGGAGCTGTTTTTT. It is translated as CASGGIRNTGELFF.